This TCR beta chain was found in a study of T cells in Graves' hyperthyroidism and ophthalmopathy. Study results and limitations: Blood samples included most of the expanded thyroid clonotypes exceeding 0.001. Model output signaled ophthalmopathy a median about seven months ahead of onset.

Clinical symptoms, serum thyroxine, TRAb, thyroid ultrasound and orbital computed tomography established diagnosis. Amplified regions were TCR beta CDR3 sequences from RNA transcripts. Using the HTBI primer set, a first-round RT-PCR was run on the TCR CDR3. Via MiXCR, TCRdb re-called the multiplex PCR reads, giving one row per CDR3 protein. The sample contains some 50,000 distinct CDR3 sequences, 48% of which appear only once. Concerning this clonotype: The antigen is not known.

Germline values: CDR1 SGHRS, CDR2 YFSETQ. The CDR3 contains 14 residues. V lost 0 bases and J 9 bases, leaving 10 bases between the germline ends. This chain uses TRBV5-1 with TRBJ1-6; D is undetermined. The sample comprised blood. The TCR was taken from a woman aged 45-60 years with Graves' ophthalmopathy. In nucleotides, the CDR3 is TGCGCCAGCAGCTTGGGAAGTGCGGGTTCACCCCTCCACTTT. This gives the protein CASSLGSAGSPLHF.